This TCR gamma chain originates from a study of γδ T cells in repeated Plasmodium falciparum infection. Study-wide context: Samples were taken at baseline, before some infections, and 21 days after each.

With regard to this clone: The likely explanation is a read error, given a far larger clone one base away. Other DNA sequences in this specimen translate into the identical CDR3.

The V segment lost 4 bases and the J segment 6 bases; nucleotides outside the gene matches: 9. Germline CDR1 and CDR2: GITISATS and ISYDGTV (reference sequence). The CDR3 covers 13 residues. Flow sorting of PBMC yielded separate Vgamma9/Vdelta2+ and Vdelta2-negative gammadelta T cell populations for bulk repertoire analysis. TCRdb made new clone calls on the multiplex PCR reads using CATT. The sample lists approximately 30,000 gamma-chain clones; roughly 1.4% were seen once. The sequenced sample consisted of gamma-delta T cells from blood. The receptor was derived from a pool of human donors (malaria-infected and uninfected, not separated). This rearrangement joins TRGV9 to TRGJ1 or TRGJ2. TCRdb offers no J gene call, so here the DNA was matched to germline to obtain one. As DNA, the CDR3 is TGTGCCTTGTGGGACCTCGGGGGTTATAAGAAACTCTTT. Protein: CALWDLGGYKKLF.